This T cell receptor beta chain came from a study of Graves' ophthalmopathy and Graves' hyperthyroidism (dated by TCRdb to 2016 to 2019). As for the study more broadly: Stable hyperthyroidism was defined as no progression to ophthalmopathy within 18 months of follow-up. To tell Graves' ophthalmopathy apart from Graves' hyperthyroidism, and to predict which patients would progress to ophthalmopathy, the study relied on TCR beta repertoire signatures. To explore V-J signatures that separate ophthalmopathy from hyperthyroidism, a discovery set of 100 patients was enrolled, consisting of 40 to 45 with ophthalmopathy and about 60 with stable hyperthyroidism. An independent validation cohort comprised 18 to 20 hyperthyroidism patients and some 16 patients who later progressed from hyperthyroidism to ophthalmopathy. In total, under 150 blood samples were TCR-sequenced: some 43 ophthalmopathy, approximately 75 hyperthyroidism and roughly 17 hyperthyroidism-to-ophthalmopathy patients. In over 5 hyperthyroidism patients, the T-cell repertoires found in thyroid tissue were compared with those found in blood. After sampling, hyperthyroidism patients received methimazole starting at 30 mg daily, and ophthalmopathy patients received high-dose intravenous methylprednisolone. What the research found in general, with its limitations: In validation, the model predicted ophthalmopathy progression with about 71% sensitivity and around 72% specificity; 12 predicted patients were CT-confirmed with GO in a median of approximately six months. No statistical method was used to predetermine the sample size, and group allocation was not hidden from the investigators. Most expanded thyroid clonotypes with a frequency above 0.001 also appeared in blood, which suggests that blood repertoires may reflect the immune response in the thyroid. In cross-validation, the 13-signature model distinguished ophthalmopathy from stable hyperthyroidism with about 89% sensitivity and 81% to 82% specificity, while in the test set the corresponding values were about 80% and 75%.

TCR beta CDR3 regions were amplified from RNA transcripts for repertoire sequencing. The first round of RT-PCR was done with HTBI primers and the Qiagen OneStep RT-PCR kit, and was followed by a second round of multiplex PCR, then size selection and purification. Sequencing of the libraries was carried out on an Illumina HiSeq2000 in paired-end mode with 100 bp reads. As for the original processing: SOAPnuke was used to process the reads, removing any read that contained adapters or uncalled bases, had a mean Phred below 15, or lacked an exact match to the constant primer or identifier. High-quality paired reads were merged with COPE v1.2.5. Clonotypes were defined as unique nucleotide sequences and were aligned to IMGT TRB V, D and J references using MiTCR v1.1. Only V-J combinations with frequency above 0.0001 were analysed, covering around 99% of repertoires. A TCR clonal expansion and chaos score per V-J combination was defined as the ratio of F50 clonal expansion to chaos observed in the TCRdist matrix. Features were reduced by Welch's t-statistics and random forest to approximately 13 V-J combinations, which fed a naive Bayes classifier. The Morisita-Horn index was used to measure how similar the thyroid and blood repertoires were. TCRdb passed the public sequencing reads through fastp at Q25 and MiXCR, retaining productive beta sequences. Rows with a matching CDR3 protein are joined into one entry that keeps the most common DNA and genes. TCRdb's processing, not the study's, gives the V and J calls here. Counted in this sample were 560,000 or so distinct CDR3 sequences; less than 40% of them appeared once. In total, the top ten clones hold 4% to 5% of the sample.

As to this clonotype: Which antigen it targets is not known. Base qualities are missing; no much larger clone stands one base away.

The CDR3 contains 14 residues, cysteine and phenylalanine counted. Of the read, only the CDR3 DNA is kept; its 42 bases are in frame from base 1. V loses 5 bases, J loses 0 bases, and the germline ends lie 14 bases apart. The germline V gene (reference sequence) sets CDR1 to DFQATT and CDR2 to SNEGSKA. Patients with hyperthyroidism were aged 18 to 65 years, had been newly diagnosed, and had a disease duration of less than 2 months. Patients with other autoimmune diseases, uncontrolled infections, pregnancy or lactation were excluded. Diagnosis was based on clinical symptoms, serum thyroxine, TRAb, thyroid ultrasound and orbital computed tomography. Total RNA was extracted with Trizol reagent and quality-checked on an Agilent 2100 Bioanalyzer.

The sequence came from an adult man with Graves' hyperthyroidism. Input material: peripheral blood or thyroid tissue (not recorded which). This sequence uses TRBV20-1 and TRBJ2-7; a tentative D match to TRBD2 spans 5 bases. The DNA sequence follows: TGCAGTGCTCGGAACACGGCGGGCTCCTACGAGCAGTACTTC. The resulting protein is CSARNTAGSYEQYF.